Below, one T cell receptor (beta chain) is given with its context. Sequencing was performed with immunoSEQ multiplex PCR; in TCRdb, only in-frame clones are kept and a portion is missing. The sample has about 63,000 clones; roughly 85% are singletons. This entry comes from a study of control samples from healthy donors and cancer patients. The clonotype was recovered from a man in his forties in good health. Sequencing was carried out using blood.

The CDR3 DNA reads as TGTGCCAGCAGCCCCACCCACAGGGTAAATGGCTACACCTTC. As protein: CASSPTHRVNGYTF. This sequence joins TRBV5-8 and TRBJ1-2; D might be TRBD1 (6 bases). Trimming left V 4 bases short and J 6 bases short, with 16 bases between. The CDR3 is 14 amino acids. Germline V gene sequence: CDR1 SGHTS, CDR2 YDEGEE.